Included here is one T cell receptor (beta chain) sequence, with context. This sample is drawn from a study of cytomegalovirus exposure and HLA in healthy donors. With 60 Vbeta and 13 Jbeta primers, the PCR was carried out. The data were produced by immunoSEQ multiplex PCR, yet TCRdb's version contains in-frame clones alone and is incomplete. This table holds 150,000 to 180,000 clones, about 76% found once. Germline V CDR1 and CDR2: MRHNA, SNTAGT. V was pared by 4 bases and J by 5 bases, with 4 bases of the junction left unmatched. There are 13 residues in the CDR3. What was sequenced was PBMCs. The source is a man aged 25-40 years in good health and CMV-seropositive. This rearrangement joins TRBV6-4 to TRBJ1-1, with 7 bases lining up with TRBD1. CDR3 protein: CASSAQGGTEAFF. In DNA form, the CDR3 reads TGTGCCAGCAGTGCCCAGGGGGGAACTGAAGCTTTCTTT.